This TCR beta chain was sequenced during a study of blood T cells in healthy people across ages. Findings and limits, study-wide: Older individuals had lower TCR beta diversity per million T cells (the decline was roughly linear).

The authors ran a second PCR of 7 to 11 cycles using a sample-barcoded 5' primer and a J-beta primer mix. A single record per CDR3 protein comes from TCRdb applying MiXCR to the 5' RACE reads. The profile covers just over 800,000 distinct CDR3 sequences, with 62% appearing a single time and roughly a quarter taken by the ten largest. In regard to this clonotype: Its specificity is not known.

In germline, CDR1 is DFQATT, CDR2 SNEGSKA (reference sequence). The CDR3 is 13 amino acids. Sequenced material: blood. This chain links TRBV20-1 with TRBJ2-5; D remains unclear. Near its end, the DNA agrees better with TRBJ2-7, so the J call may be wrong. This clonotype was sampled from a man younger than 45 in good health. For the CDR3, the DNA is TGCAGTGCTAGCAGTAATATCCCCTACGAGCAGTACTTC. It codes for CSASSNIPYEQYF.